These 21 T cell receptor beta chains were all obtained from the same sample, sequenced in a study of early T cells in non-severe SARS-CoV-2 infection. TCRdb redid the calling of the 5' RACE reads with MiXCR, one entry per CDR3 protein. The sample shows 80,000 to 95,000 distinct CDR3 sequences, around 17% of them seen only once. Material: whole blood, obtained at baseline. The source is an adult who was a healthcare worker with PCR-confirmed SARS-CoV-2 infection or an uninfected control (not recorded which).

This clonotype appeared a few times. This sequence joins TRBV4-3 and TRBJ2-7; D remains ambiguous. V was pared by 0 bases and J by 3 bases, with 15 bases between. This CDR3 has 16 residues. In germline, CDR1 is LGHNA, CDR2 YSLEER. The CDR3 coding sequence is TGCGCCAGCAGCCAAGATTGGATCCTTTCAAACTACGAGCAGTACTTC. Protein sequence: CASSQDWILSNYEQYF.

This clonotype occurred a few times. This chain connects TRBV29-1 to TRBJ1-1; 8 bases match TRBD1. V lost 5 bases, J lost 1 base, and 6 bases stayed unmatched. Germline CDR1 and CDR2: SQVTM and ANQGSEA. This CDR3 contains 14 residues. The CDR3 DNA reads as TGCAGCGTTACACGGACAGGGAAGAACACTGAAGCTTTCTTT. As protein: CSVTRTGKNTEAFF. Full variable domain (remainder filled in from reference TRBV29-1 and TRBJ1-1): SAVISQKPSRDICQRGTSLTIQCQVDSQVTMMFWYRQQPGQSLTLIATANQGSEATYESGFVIDKFPISRPNLTFSTLTVSNMSPEDSSIYLCSVTRTGKNTEAFFGQGTRLTVV.

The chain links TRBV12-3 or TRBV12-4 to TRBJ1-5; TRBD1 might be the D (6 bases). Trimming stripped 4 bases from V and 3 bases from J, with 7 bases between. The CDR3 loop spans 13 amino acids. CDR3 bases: TGTGCCAGCAGTTGGGGACACAATCAGCCCCAGCATTTT. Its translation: CASSWGHNQPQHF.

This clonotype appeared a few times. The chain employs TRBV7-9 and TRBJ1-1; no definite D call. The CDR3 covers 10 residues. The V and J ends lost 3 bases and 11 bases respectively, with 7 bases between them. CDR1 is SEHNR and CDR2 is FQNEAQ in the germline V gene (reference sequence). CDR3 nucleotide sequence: TGTGCCAGCAGCTTGAACCCGGCTTTCTTT. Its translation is CASSLNPAFF. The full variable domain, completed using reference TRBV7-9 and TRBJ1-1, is DTGVSQNPRHKITKRGQNVTFRCDPISEHNRLYWYRQTLGQGPEFLTYFQNEAQLEKSRLLSDRFSAERPKGSFSTLEIQRTEQGDSAMYLCASSLNPAFFGQGTRLTVV.

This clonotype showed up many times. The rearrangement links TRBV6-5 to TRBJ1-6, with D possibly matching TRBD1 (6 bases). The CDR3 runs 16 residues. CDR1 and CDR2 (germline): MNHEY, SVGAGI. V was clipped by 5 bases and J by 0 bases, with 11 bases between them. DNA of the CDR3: TGTGCCAGCAGTCGTAAGGACAGCTCCTATAATTCACCCCTCCACTTT. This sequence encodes CASSRKDSSYNSPLHF.

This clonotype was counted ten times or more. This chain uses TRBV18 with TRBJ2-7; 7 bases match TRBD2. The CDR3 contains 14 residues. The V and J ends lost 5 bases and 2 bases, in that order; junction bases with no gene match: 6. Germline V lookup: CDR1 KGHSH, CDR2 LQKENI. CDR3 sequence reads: CASSSKRGTYEQYF. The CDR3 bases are TGTGCCAGCTCAAGTAAGCGGGGAACCTACGAGCAGTACTTC. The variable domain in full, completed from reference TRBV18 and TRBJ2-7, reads NAGVMQNPRHLVRRRGQEARLRCSPMKGHSHVYWYRQLPEEGLKFMVYLQKENIIDESGMPKERFSAEFPKEGPSILRIQQVVRGDSAAYFCASSSKRGTYEQYFGPGTRLTVT.

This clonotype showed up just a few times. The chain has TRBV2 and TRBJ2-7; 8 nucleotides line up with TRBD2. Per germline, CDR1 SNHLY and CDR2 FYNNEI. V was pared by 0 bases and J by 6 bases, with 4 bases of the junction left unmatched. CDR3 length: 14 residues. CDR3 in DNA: TGTGCCAGCAGTGAAGCCAGGACTAGCTTCGAGCAGTACTTC. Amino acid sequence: CASSEARTSFEQYF. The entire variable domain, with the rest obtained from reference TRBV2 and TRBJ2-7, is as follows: EPEVTQTPSHQVTQMGQEVILRCVPISNHLYFYWYRQILGQKVEFLVSFYNNEISEKSEIFDDQFSVERPDGSNFTLKIRSTKLEDSAMYFCASSEARTSFEQYFGPGTRLTVT.

The CDR3 DNA is TGTGCCAGCACCAACTCAGTGGGGTCGTGGGATTCACCCCTCCACTTT. Its translation is CASTNSVGSWDSPLHF. This rearrangement joins TRBV7-9 to TRBJ1-6; no firm D call. This CDR3 is built from 16 residues. From germline, CDR1 is SEHNR and CDR2 FQNEAQ (reference sequence). V gave up 7 bases and J gave up 8 bases, with 21 bases separating them. The variable domain in full, completed from reference TRBV7-9 and TRBJ1-6, reads DTGVSQNPRHKITKRGQNVTFRCDPISEHNRLYWYRQTLGQGPEFLTYFQNEAQLEKSRLLSDRFSAERPKGSFSTLEIQRTEQGDSAMYLCASTNSVGSWDSPLHFGNGTRLTVT.

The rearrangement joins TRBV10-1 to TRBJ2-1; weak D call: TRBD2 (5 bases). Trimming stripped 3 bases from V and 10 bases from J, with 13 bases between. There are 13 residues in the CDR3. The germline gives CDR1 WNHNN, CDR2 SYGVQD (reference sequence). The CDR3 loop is CASSDILEREQFF. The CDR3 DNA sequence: TGCGCCAGCAGTGATATATTGGAGCGGGAGCAGTTCTTC.

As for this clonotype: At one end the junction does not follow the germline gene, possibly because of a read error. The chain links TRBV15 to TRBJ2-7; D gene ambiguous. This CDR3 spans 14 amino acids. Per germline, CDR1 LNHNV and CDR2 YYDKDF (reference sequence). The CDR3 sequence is CATSRAGVSNEQYF. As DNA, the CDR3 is TGTGCCACCAGCAGAGCGGGTGTCTCCAACGAGCAGTACTTC.

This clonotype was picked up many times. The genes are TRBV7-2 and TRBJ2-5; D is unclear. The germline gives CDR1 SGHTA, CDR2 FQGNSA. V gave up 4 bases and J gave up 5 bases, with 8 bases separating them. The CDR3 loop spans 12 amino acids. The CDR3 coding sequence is TGTGCCAGCAGCTCCAGCCGGGAGACCCAGTACTTC. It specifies CASSSSRETQYF. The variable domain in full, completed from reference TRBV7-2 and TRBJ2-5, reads GAGVSQSPSNKVTEKGKDVELRCDPISGHTALYWYRQSLGQGLEFLIYFQGNSAPDKSGLPSDRFSAERTGGSVSTLTIQRTQQEDSAVYLCASSSSRETQYFGPGTRLLVL.

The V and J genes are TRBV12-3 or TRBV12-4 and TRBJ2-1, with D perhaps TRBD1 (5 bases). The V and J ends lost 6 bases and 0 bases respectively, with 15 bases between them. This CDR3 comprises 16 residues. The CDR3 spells CASRPTTGSSYNEQFF. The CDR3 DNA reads TGTGCCAGCAGGCCCACCACAGGAAGCTCCTACAATGAGCAGTTCTTC.

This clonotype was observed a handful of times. The CDR3 sequence is CASSQTRDTIYF. The CDR3 DNA reads TGCGCCAGCAGCCAAACTCGGGACACCATATATTTT. V and J are TRBV4-1 and TRBJ1-3; D is unresolved. CDR3 length: 12 residues. Trimming took off 2 bases at V and 8 bases at J, with 7 bases between the two ends. The germline CDR1 and CDR2 sequences are MGHRA and YSYEKL.

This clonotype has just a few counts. The CDR3 loop is CASSPSQTDGYTF. As DNA, the CDR3 is TGTGCCAGCTCACCATCACAAACGGATGGCTACACCTTC. The chain joins TRBV18 to TRBJ1-2; D uncertain. The CDR3 has 13 amino acids. In germline, CDR1 is KGHSH, CDR2 LQKENI. The V gene lost 2 bases and the J gene lost 6 bases, with 10 bases spanning the gap.

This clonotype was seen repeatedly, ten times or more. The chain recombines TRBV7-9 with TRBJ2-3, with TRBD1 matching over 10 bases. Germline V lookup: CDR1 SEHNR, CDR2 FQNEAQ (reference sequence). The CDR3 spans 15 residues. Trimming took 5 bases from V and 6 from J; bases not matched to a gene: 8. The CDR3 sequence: CASSRGQGRSDTQYF. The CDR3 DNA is TGTGCCAGCAGCCGGGGACAGGGGCGGTCGGATACGCAGTATTTT. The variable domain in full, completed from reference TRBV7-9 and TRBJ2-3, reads DTGVSQNPRHKITKRGQNVTFRCDPISEHNRLYWYRQTLGQGPEFLTYFQNEAQLEKSRLLSDRFSAERPKGSFSTLEIQRTEQGDSAMYLCASSRGQGRSDTQYFGPGTRLTVL.

CDR3 protein: CASGTGAGQPQHF. CDR3 nucleotides: TGTGCCAGCGGGACAGGGGCAGGGCAGCCCCAGCATTTT. The genes are TRBV9 and TRBJ1-5, with 10 bases fitting TRBD1. CDR1 and CDR2 (germline): SGDLS, YYNGEE. Trimming at V came to 7 bases and at J to 7 bases, leaving 5 bases not matched to a gene. The CDR3 runs to 13 residues.

CDR3 sequence (DNA): TGTGCCAGCAGCTTATCCCAGATCACCTACGAGCAGTACTTC. It encodes CASSLSQITYEQYF. This chain links TRBV7-9 with TRBJ2-7; D is undetermined. This CDR3 comprises 14 residues. The V gene lost 2 bases and the J gene lost 2 bases, with 10 bases spanning the gap. In germline, CDR1 is SEHNR, CDR2 FQNEAQ (reference sequence).

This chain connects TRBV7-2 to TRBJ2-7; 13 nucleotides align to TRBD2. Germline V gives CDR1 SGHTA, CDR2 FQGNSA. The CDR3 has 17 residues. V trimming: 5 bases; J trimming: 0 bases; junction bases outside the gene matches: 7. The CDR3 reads CASSTGTSGTLSYEQYF. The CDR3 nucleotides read TGTGCCAGCAGCACCGGGACTAGCGGGACACTCTCCTACGAGCAGTACTTC.

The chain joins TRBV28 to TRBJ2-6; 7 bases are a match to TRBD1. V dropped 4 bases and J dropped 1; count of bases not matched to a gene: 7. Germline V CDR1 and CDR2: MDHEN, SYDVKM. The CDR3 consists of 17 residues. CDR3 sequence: CASSSGQILSGANVLTF. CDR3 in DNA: TGTGCCAGCAGTTCGGGACAGATCCTTTCTGGGGCCAACGTCCTGACTTTC.

CDR3 sequence reads: CASTFHETQYF. Written as DNA, the CDR3 is TGTGCCAGCACTTTTCACGAGACCCAGTACTTC. V usage is TRBV2 and J usage is TRBJ2-5; D not certain. This CDR3 is built from 11 residues. Trimming stripped 7 bases from V and 5 bases from J, with 8 bases between. The germline CDR1 and CDR2 sequences are SNHLY and FYNNEI.

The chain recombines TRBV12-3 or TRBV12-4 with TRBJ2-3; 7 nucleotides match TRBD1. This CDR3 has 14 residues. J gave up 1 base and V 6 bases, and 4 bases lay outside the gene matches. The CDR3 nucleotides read TGTGCCAGCAGCCCCACAGGGGGCACAGATACGCAGTATTTT. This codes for CASSPTGGTDTQYF.